The following is a T cell receptor beta chain sequence with its context. V shed 0 bases and J 0 bases; nucleotides not matched to a gene: 5. The germline gives CDR1 SEHNR, CDR2 FQNEAQ (reference sequence). This CDR3 has 17 residues. The sample is drawn from a study of blood T cells in healthy people across ages. Through a sample-barcoded 5' primer and a J-beta primer mix, a second PCR was run for roughly 6 to 12 cycles. Via MiXCR, TCRdb re-called the 5' RACE reads, giving one row per CDR3 protein. Altogether 250,000 to 300,000 distinct CDR3 sequences are present, less than 30% being singletons, with the ten largest covering 29%.

The sequencing sample was made of blood. The genes are TRBV7-9 and TRBJ2-4, with TRBD2 matching 7 bases. The TCR comes from a woman in her seventies in good health. CDR3 loop: CASSLAGRPQAKNIQYF. The DNA for the CDR3 is TGTGCCAGCAGCTTAGCCGGGAGGCCTCAAGCCAAAAACATTCAGTACTTC.